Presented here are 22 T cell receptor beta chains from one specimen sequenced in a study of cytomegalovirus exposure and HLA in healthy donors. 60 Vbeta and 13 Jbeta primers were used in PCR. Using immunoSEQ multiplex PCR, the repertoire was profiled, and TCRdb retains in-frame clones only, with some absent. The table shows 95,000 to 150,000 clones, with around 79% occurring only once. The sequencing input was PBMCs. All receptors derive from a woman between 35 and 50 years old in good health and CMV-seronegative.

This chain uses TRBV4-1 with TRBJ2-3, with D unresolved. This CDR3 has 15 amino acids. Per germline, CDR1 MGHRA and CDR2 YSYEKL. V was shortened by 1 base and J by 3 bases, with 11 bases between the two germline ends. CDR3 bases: TGCGCCAGCAGCCAAGTACCCGCGCCTACAGATACGCAGTATTTT. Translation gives CASSQVPAPTDTQYF.

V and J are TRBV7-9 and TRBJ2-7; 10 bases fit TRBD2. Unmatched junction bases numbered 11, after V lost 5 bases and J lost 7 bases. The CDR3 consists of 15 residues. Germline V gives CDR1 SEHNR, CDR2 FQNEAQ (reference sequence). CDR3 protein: CASSAGLALAGEQYF. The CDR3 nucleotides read TGTGCCAGCAGCGCGGGACTAGCGCTCGCTGGAGAGCAGTACTTC.

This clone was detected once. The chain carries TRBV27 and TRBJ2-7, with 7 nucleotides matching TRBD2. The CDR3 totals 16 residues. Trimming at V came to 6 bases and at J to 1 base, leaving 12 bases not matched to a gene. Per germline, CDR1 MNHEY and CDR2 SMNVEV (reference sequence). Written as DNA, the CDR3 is TGTGCCAGCAGCCCTGCTAGCGGCGATGTTTCCTACGAGCAGTACTTC. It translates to CASSPASGDVSYEQYF.

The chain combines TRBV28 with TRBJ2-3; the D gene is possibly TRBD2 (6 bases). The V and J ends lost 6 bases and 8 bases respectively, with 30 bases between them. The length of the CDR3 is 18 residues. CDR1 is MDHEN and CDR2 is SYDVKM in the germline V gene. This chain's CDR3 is CASSSPLGEATKGGTQYF. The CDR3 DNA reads TGTGCCAGCAGCTCACCCCTTGGGGAGGCCACCAAGGGTGGTACGCAGTATTTT.

This CDR3 is CASSLSDLRAFF. In nucleotides, the CDR3 is TGTGCCAGCAGTTTATCGGACTTGAGAGCTTTCTTT. This chain connects TRBV28 to TRBJ1-1; D gene ambiguous. The V end was cut by 1 base, the J end by 10 bases, with 10 bases between. CDR1 is MDHEN and CDR2 is SYDVKM in the germline V gene. This CDR3 has 12 amino acids.

The CDR3 region has the DNA TGTGCCAGCAGCCCTGACAGGGGGCCTTACAATGAGCAGTTCTTC. Translation gives CASSPDRGPYNEQFF. The chain is built from TRBV7-6 and TRBJ2-1, with 10 bases lining up with TRBD1. The junction had 5 bases not matched to a gene; V was cut back by 5 bases and J by 4 bases. Germline loops: CDR1 SGHVS, CDR2 FNYEAQ. CDR3 length: 15 residues.

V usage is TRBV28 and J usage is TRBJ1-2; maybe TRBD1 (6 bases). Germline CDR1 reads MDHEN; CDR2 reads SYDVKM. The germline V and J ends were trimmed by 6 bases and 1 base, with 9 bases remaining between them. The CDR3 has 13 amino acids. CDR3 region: CASRRGGNYGYTF. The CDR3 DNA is TGTGCCAGCAGACGAGGGGGTAACTATGGCTACACCTTC.

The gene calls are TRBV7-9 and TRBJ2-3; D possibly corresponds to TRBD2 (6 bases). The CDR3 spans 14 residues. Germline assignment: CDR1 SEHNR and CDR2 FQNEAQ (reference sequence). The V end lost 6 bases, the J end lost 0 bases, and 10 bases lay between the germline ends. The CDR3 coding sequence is TGTGCCAGCAGGGGACTGGCTAGCACAGATACGCAGTATTTT. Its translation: CASRGLASTDTQYF.

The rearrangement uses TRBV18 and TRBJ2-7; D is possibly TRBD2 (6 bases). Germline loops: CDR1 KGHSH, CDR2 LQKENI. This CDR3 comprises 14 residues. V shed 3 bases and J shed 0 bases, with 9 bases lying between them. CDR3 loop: CASSPIADSYEQYF. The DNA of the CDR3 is TGTGCCAGCTCACCGATAGCGGACTCCTACGAGCAGTACTTC.

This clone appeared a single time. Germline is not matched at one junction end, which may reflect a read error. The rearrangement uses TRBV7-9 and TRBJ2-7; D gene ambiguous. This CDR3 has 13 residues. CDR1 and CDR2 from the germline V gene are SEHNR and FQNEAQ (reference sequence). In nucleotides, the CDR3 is TGTTCCAGCAGCCCCAGTATGAACTACGAGCAGTACTTC. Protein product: CSSSPSMNYEQYF.

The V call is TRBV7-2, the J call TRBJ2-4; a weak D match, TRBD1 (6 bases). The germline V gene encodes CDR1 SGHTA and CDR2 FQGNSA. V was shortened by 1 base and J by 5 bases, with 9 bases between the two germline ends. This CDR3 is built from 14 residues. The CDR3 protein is CASSLESGENIQYF. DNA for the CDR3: TGTGCCAGCAGCTTAGAATCAGGGGAAAACATTCAGTACTTC. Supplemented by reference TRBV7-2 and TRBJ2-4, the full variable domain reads GAGVSQSPSNKVTEKGKDVELRCDPISGHTALYWYRQSLGQGLEFLIYFQGNSAPDKSGLPSDRFSAERTGGSVSTLTIQRTQQEDSAVYLCASSLESGENIQYFGAGTRLSVL.

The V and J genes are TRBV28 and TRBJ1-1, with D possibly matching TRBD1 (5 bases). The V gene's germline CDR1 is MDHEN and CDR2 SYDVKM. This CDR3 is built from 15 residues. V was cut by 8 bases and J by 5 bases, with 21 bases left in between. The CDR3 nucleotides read TGTGCCAGCGGCGAACCTGCGGGGGGGAGGACTGAAGCTTTCTTT. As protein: CASGEPAGGRTEAFF.

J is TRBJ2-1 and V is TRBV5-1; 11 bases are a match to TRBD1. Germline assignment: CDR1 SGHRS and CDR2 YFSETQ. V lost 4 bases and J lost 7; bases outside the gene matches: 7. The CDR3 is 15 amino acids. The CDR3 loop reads CASSQPGQGVNEQFF. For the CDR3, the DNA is TGCGCCAGCAGCCAACCGGGACAGGGGGTAAATGAGCAGTTCTTC. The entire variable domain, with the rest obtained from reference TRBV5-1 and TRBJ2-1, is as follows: KAGVTQTPRYLIKTRGQQVTLSCSPISGHRSVSWYQQTPGQGLQFLFEYFSETQRNKGNFPGRFSGRQFSNSRSEMNVSTLELGDSALYLCASSQPGQGVNEQFFGPGTRLTVL.

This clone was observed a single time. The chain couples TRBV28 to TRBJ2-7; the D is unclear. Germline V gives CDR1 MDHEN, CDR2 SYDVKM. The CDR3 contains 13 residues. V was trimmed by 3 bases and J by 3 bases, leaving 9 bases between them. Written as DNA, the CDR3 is TGTGCCAGCAGTTTTGGGCCTTTCTACGAGCAGTACTTC. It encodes CASSFGPFYEQYF.

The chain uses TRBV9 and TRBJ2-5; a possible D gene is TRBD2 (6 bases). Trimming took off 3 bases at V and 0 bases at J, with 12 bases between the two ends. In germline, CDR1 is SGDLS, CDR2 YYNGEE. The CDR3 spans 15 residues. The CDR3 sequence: CASSARGGYQETQYF. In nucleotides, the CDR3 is TGTGCCAGCAGCGCCCGCGGAGGGTACCAAGAGACCCAGTACTTC. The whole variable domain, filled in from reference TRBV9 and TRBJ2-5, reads DSGVTQTPKHLITATGQRVTLRCSPRSGDLSVYWYQQSLDQGLQFLIQYYNGEERAKGNILERFSAQQFPDLHSELNLSSLELGDSALYFCASSARGGYQETQYFGPGTRLLVL.

CDR3 amino acids: CASSQDHDTGSQETQYF. The CDR3 nucleotides read TGCGCCAGCAGCCAGGACCACGATACAGGCTCCCAAGAGACCCAGTACTTC. This sequence joins TRBV4-1 and TRBJ2-5; a possible D gene is TRBD1 (5 bases). The CDR3 covers 17 residues. Per germline, CDR1 MGHRA and CDR2 YSYEKL. Trimming took 3 bases from V and 1 from J, leaving 18 bases between them.

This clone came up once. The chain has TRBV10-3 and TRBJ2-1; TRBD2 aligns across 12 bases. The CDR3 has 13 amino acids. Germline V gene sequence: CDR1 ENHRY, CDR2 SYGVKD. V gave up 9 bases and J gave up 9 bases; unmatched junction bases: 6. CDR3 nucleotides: TGTGCCATTCGACTAGCGGGAGAGGGTGAGCAGTTCTTC. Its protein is CAIRLAGEGEQFF.

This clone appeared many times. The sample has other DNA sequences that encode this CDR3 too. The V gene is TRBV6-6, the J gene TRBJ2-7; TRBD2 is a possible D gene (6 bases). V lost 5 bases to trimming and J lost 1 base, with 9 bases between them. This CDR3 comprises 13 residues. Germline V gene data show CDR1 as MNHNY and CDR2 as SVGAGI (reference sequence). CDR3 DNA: TGTGCCAGCAGTACGGGACTTTCCTACGAGCAGTACTTC. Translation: CASSTGLSYEQYF.

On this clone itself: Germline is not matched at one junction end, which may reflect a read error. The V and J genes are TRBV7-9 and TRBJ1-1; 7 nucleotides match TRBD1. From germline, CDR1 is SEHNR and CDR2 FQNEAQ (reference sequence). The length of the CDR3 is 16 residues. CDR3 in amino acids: CSSSSYRGVMNTEAFF. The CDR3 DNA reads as TGTTCCAGCAGCTCCTACAGGGGCGTCATGAACACTGAAGCTTTCTTT. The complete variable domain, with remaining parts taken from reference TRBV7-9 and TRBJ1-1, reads DTGVSQNPRHKITKRGQNVTFRCDPISEHNRLYWYRQTLGQGPEFLTYFQNEAQLEKSRLLSDRFSAERPKGSFSTLEIQRTEQGDSAMYLCSSSSYRGVMNTEAFFGQGTRLTVV.

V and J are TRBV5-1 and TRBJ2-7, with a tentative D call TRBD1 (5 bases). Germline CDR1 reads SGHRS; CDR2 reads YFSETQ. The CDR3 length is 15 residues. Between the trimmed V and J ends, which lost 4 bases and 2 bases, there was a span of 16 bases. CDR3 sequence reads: CASSDRLLGAYEQYF. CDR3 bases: TGCGCCAGCAGCGATCGATTGTTAGGGGCCTACGAGCAGTACTTC.

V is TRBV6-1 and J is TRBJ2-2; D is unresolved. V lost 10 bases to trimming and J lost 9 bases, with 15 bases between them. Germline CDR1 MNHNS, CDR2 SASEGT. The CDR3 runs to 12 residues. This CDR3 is CATVISLRELFF. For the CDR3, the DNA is TGTGCCACCGTTATTAGTCTACGGGAGCTGTTTTTT.

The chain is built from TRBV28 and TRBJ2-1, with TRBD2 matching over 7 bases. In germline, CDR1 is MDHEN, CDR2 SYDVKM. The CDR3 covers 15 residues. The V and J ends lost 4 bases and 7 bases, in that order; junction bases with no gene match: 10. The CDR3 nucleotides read TGTGCCAGCAGTTCTCATAGCGGGCTGAGAAATGAGCAGTTCTTC. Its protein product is CASSSHSGLRNEQFF.